One and the same sample provided the 10 T cell receptor beta chains below, sequenced in a study of T cells in Graves' hyperthyroidism and ophthalmopathy. There were TCR beta CDR3 regions amplified from RNA transcripts. During a first-round RT-PCR of the TCR CDR3, the HTBI primer set was used. TCRdb fed the multiplex PCR reads into MiXCR, producing one record per CDR3 protein. The repertoire has hundreds of thousands of distinct CDR3 sequences, more than 11% of them found once; the top ten carry around 25%. The sample consisted of blood. The receptor source for this set is a woman aged 30 to 39 with Graves' hyperthyroidism.

This clonotype was counted at least ten times. The gene calls are TRBV6-2 or TRBV6-3 and TRBJ2-5; the match to TRBD2 covers 11 bases. Looked up from germline, CDR1 is MNHEY and CDR2 is SVGEGT. CDR3 size: 13 residues. J was trimmed by 3 bases and V by 6 bases; bases with no gene match: 0. The CDR3 coding sequence is TGTGCCAGCAGGACTAGCGGGAAAGAGACCCAGTACTTC. It is translated as CASRTSGKETQYF.

This clonotype was picked up a small number of times. The gene calls are TRBV29-1 and TRBJ1-1; no definite D call. Germline-derived CDR1 and CDR2 are SQVTM and ANQGSEA. This CDR3 is 10 amino acids long. V was pared by 7 bases and J by 0 bases, with 3 bases between. CDR3 DNA: TGCAGCGGAGTGAACACTGAAGCTTTCTTT. This sequence encodes CSGVNTEAFF.

This clonotype was detected a few times. The chain carries TRBV7-9 and TRBJ1-4; D gene unclear. V was shortened by 1 base and J by 8 bases, with 14 bases between the two germline ends. This CDR3 is built from 15 residues. CDR1 and CDR2 from the germline V gene are SEHNR and FQNEAQ (reference sequence). The CDR3 here is CASSLGGIAPEKLFF. The CDR3 bases are TGTGCCAGCAGCTTAGGAGGGATAGCACCCGAAAAACTGTTTTTT.

In this sample, this clonotype turned up many times. V usage is TRBV6-5 and J usage is TRBJ1-2; no clear D. The germline V gene encodes CDR1 MNHEY and CDR2 SVGAGI. This CDR3 is 17 amino acids long. V was clipped by 0 bases and J by 0 bases, with 14 bases between them. The CDR3 nucleotides are TGTGCCAGCAGTTACTCGCCCCGGCAGAAACCTAACTATGGCTACACCTTC. Amino acid sequence: CASSYSPRQKPNYGYTF.

The chain combines TRBV6-1 with TRBJ1-6; 8 nucleotides match TRBD1. Unmatched junction bases numbered 9, after V lost 8 bases and J lost 9 bases. The CDR3 contains 14 residues. Germline V lookup: CDR1 MNHNS, CDR2 SASEGT. CDR3 residues: CASRWGQDVSPLHF. DNA of the CDR3: TGTGCCAGCCGGTGGGGACAGGACGTTTCACCCCTCCACTTT.

This clonotype appeared a few times. This chain links TRBV7-8 with TRBJ2-4; D ambiguous. This CDR3 region has 18 residues. The V gene lost 1 base and the J gene lost 6 bases, with 22 bases spanning the gap. Germline V gives CDR1 SGHVS, CDR2 FQNEAQ. The CDR3 DNA follows: TGTGCCAGCAGCTTAGGCCTCGGGCAGGCCCTTAGTAGAAACATTCAGTACTTC. Its protein product is CASSLGLGQALSRNIQYF.

This clonotype was detected many times. The gene calls are TRBV29-1 and TRBJ1-2, with 10 bases identical to TRBD1. The CDR3 loop spans 14 amino acids. CDR1 and CDR2 (germline): SQVTM, ANQGSEA. Trimming at V came to 3 bases and at J to 4 bases, leaving 5 bases not matched to a gene. CDR3 DNA sequence: TGCAGCGTTGACGGGACAGGGGCCGGCTATGGCTACACCTTC. Translation: CSVDGTGAGYGYTF. The full variable domain, rest sourced from reference TRBV29-1 and TRBJ1-2, is SAVISQKPSRDICQRGTSLTIQCQVDSQVTMMFWYRQQPGQSLTLIATANQGSEATYESGFVIDKFPISRPNLTFSTLTVSNMSPEDSSIYLCSVDGTGAGYGYTFGSGTRLTVV.

The sample holds a few counts of this clonotype. The chain uses TRBV20-1 and TRBJ2-7; 9 bases are a match to TRBD2. The ends lost 6 bases at V and 4 bases at J; junction bases unmatched: 10. This CDR3 is built from 14 residues. Germline CDR1 and CDR2: DFQATT and SNEGSKA (reference sequence). CDR3 region: CSAPPIAGVYEQYF. The DNA of the CDR3 is TGCAGTGCCCCACCAATAGCGGGAGTGTACGAGCAGTACTTC.

This clonotype has ten or more counts. This chain connects TRBV30 to TRBJ2-5, with 9 bases fitting TRBD2. CDR3 length: 13 residues. J lost 4 bases, V lost 5 bases, and 5 bases had no gene match. In germline, CDR1 is GTSNPN, CDR2 SVGIG (reference sequence). The CDR3, as DNA: TGTGCCTGGGAGCCAGCGGGAGGAGAGACCCAGTACTTC. This gives the protein CAWEPAGGETQYF.

V usage is TRBV7-9 and J usage is TRBJ2-6; D is unclear. The CDR3 is 15 residues long. Trimming left V 5 bases short and J 2 bases short, with 10 bases between. Germline V gene sequence: CDR1 SEHNR, CDR2 FQNEAQ (reference sequence). The CDR3 DNA sequence: TGTGCCAGCAGCATGACCCTAACTGGGGCCAACGTCCTGACTTTC. As protein: CASSMTLTGANVLTF.